The rows below give T cell receptor beta chains drawn from one sample of a study of T-cell memory formation after mild COVID-19. TCRdb used MiXCR to reprocess the 5' RACE reads, holding one entry per CDR3 protein. This table holds around 320,000 distinct CDR3 sequences, 15% to 20% found once. Specimen: PBMCs or a T cell subset sorted from them (not recorded which). These receptors all come from a man younger than 35 who had mild COVID-19 (a few samples of this study predate the infection). Cell type and time point are not known. The CDR3 runs from the conserved cysteine through the conserved F or W. The D gene is left open where the match is weak. Size is omitted from some rows. Given values are once, few, many or a class for expanded clones.

V	D	size	J	CDR3	DNA
TRBV5-1	.	.	TRBJ1-1	CASSLGVDTEAFF	TGTGCCAGCAGCTTAGGGGTTGACACTGAAGCTTTCTTT
TRBV12-3/TRBV12-4	TRBD2	many	TRBJ2-2	CASSLRLAGGELFF	TGTGCCAGCAGTTTACGTCTAGCGGGGGGGGAGCTGTTTTTT
TRBV4-1	TRBD2	many	TRBJ2-3	CASSQENRLAGGGQYF	TGCGCCAGCAGCCAAGAAAATCGGCTAGCGGGGGGCGGGCAGTATTTT
TRBV2	.	.	TRBJ1-5	CASSEAGRDQPQHF	TGTGCCAGCAGTGAAGCTGGCAGGGACCAGCCCCAGCATTTT
TRBV2	.	.	TRBJ2-7	CASSAEQEGEQYF	TGTGCCAGCAGTGCGGAGCAGGAAGGTGAGCAGTACTTC
TRBV5-1	.	.	TRBJ1-2	CASSPGVDGYTF	TGCGCCAGCAGCCCCGGGGTGGATGGCTACACCTTC
TRBV4-2	TRBD1	few	TRBJ2-1	CASSQSGTGGYNEQFF	TGTGCCAGCAGCCAAAGCGGGACAGGGGGCTACAATGAGCAGTTCTTC
TRBV15	.	few	TRBJ2-7	CATSSRTVSYEQYF	TGTGCCACCAGCAGTCGGACAGTCTCCTACGAGCAGTACTTC
TRBV6-2/TRBV6-3	TRBD1	.	TRBJ2-6	CASRLTGVEGANVLTF	TGTGCCAGCAGACTAACAGGGGTGGAAGGGGCCAACGTCCTGACTTTC
TRBV4-3	.	.	TRBJ1-5	CASSQEGQSQPQHF	TGCGCCAGCAGCCAAGAAGGACAGAGCCAGCCCCAGCATTTT
TRBV12-3/TRBV12-4	.	.	TRBJ2-5	CASSLLPQEETQYF	TGTGCCAGCAGTTTACTTCCACAGGAAGAGACCCAGTACTTC
TRBV30	.	.	TRBJ1-2	CAWSVDENYGYTF	TGTGCCTGGAGTGTAGACGAAAACTATGGCTACACCTTC
TRBV10-3	.	.	TRBJ2-5	CAISWVQGETQYF	TGTGCCATCAGTTGGGTCCAAGGAGAGACCCAGTACTTC
TRBV5-1	.	few	TRBJ2-7	CASSLDGEQYF	TGCGCCAGCAGCTTGGACGGAGAGCAGTACTTC
TRBV6-2/TRBV6-3	.	few	TRBJ2-2	CASSLGRLRAGELFF	TGTGCCAGCAGTCTTGGACGGCTCCGGGCCGGGGAGCTGTTTTTT
TRBV5-1	TRBD1	.	TRBJ2-7	CASSLAGTGGSEQYF	TGCGCCAGCAGCTTGGCCGGGACAGGGGGTAGCGAGCAGTACTTC
TRBV7-8	TRBD2	few	TRBJ2-4	CASSNSTSGAAPIQYF	TGTGCCAGCAGCAACTCGACTAGCGGGGCGGCACCCATTCAGTACTTC
TRBV10-3	.	few	TRBJ1-6	CAISGQKGDSPLHF	TGTGCCATCAGTGGACAGAAAGGAGACTCACCCCTCCACTTT
TRBV5-5	.	few	TRBJ1-3	CASSLGSIGAGNTIYF	TGTGCCAGCAGCTTGGGGTCGATCGGGGCTGGAAACACCATATATTTT
TRBV4-1	.	few	TRBJ1-1	CASSQEMGTEAFF	TGCGCCAGCAGCCAAGAGATGGGGACTGAAGCTTTCTTT
TRBV5-6	.	.	TRBJ2-1	CASSSIQGAGLYNEQFF	TGTGCCAGCAGCTCGATTCAGGGTGCGGGCTTGTACAATGAGCAGTTCTTC
TRBV7-8	TRBD2	.	TRBJ2-1	CASSRTRSNEQFF	TGTGCCAGCAGCCGGACTAGAAGCAATGAGCAGTTCTTC
TRBV11-2	.	few	TRBJ1-6	CASRLDWGPSPLHF	TGTGCCAGCAGGTTGGACTGGGGTCCCTCACCCCTCCACTTT
TRBV29-1	.	few	TRBJ1-2	CSVEHYGYTF	TGCAGCGTTGAACACTATGGCTACACCTTC
TRBV4-3	TRBD1	.	TRBJ2-7	CASSQRTGAYEQYF	TGCGCCAGCAGCCAAAGGACAGGGGCCTACGAGCAGTACTTC